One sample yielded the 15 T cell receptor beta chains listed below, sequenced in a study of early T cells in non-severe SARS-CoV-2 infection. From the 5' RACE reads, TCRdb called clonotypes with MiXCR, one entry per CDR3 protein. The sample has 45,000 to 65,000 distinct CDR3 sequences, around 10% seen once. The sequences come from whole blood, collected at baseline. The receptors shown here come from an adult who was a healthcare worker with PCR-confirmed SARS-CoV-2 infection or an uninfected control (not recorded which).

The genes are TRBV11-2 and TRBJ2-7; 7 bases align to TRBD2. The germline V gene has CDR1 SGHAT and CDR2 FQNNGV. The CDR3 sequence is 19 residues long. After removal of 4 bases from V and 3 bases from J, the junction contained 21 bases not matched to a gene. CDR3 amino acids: CASSSLRMIAGQNDYEQYF. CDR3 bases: TGTGCCAGCAGCTCCCTCCGGATGATAGCGGGCCAAAACGACTACGAGCAGTACTTC.

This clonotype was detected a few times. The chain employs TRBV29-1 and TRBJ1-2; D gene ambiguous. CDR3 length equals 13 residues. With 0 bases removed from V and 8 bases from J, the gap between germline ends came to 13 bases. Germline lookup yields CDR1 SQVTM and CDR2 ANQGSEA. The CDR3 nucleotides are TGCAGCGTTGAAGATCCCCTTTCCGGGGGCTACACCTTC. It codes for CSVEDPLSGGYTF.

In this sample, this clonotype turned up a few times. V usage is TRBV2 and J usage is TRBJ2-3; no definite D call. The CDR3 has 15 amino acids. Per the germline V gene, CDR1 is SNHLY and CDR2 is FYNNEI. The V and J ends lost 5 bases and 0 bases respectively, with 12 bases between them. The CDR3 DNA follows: TGTGCCAGCAGTCCCCTAACAGCTAGCACAGATACGCAGTATTTT. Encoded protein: CASSPLTASTDTQYF. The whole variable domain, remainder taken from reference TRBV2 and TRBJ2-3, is EPEVTQTPSHQVTQMGQEVILRCVPISNHLYFYWYRQILGQKVEFLVSFYNNEISEKSEIFDDQFSVERPDGSNFTLKIRSTKLEDSAMYFCASSPLTASTDTQYFGPGTRLTVL.

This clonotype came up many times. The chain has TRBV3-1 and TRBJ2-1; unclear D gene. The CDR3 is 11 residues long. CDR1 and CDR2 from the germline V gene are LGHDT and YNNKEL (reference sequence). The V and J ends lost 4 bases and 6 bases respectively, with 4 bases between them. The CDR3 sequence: CASSLINEQFF. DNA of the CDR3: TGTGCCAGCAGCCTCATCAATGAGCAGTTCTTC.

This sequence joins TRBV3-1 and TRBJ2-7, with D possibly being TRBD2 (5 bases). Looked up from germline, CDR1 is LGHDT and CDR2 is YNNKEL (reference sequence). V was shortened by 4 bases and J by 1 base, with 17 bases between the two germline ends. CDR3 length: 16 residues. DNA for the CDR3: TGTGCCAGCAGCCCTCGAAGCGGTTCCCTTTCCTACGAGCAGTACTTC. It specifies CASSPRSGSLSYEQYF.

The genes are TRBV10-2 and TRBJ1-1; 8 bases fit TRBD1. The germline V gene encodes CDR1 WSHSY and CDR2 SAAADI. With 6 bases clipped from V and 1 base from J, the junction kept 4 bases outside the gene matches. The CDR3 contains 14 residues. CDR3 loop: CASSVDRENTEAFF. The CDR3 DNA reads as TGCGCCAGCAGCGTGGACAGGGAGAACACTGAAGCTTTCTTT.

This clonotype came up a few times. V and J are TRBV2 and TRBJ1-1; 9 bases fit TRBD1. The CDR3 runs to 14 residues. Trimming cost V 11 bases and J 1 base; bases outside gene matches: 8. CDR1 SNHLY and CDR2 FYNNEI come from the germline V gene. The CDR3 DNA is TGTGCCTCCCAGACAGGGGGGCAGAACACTGAAGCTTTCTTT. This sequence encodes CASQTGGQNTEAFF.

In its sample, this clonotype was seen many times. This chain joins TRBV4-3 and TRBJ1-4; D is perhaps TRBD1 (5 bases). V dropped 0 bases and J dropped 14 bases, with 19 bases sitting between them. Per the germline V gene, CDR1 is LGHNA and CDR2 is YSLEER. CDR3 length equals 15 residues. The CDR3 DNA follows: TGCGCCAGCAGCCAAGATTGGCGCGGGGCAGGGAGGCTGTTTTTT. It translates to CASSQDWRGAGRLFF.

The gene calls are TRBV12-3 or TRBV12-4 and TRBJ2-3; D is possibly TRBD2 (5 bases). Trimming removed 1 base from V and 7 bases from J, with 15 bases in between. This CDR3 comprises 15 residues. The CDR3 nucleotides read TGTGCCAGCAGTTTAGAGCCACCTAGGGAGAATACGCAGTATTTT. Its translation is CASSLEPPRENTQYF.

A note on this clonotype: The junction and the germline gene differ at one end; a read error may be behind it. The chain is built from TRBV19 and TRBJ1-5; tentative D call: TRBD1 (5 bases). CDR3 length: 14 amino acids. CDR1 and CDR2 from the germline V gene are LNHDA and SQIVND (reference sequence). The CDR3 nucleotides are TGTGCCAGTAGTATCGGGGACGCCTATCAGCCCCAGAATTTT. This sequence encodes CASSIGDAYQPQNF. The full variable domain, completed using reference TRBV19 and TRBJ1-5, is DGGITQSPKYLFRKEGQNVTLSCEQNLNHDAMYWYRQDPGQGLRLIYYSQIVNDFQKGDIAEGYSVSREKKESFPLTVTSAQKNPTAFYLCASSIGDAYQPQNFGDGTRLSIL.

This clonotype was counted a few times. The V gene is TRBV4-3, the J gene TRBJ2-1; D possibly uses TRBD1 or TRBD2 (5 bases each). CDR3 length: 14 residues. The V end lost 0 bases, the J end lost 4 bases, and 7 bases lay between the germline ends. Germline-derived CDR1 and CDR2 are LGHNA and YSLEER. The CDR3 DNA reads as TGCGCCAGCAGCCAAGATGAGGGGTACAATGAGCAGTTCTTC. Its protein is CASSQDEGYNEQFF.

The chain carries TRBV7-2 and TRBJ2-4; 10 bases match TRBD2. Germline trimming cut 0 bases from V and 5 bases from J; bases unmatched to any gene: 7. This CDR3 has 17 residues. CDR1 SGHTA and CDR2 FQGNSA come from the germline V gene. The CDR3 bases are TGTGCCAGCAGCTTAGCGGCTAGCGGGAGCCCGGAAAACATTCAGTACTTC. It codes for CASSLAASGSPENIQYF. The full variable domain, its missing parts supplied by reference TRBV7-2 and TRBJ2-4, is GAGVSQSPSNKVTEKGKDVELRCDPISGHTALYWYRQSLGQGLEFLIYFQGNSAPDKSGLPSDRFSAERTGGSVSTLTIQRTQQEDSAVYLCASSLAASGSPENIQYFGAGTRLSVL.

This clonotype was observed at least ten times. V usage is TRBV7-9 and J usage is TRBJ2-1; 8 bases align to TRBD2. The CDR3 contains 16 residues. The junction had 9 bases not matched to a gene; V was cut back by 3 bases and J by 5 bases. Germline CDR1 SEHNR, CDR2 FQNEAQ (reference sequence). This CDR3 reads CASSFVPGLDNNEQFF. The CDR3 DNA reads TGTGCCAGCAGCTTTGTACCGGGACTAGATAACAATGAGCAGTTCTTC.

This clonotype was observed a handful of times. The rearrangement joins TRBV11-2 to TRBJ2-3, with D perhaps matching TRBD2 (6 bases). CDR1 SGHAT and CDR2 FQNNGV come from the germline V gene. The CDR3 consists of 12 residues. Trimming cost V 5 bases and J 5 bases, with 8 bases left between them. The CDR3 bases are TGTGCCAGCAGCCATAGCGGAGATACGCAGTATTTT. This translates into CASSHSGDTQYF.

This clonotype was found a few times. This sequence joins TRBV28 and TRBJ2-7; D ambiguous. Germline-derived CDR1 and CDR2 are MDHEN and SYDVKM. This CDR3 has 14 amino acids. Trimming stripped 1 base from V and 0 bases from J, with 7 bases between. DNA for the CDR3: TGTGCCAGCAGTTTATTCGGATCCTCCTACGAGCAGTACTTC. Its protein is CASSLFGSSYEQYF.